Detailed here is one TCR beta chain. One tube held mixed TRB-A and TRB-B primer pools for touch-down PCR. From its re-call of the multiplex PCR reads, TCRdb lists each CDR3 protein once, without DNA. The sample data list about 2,700 distinct CDR3 sequences. The CDR3 has 16 amino acids. Germline V gene sequence: CDR1 MNHEY, CDR2 SVGAGI. The source of the sample is a study of T cell clusters in autoimmune cytopenias. Each sample's input was 200 to 250 ng genomic DNA, 35,000 to 40,000 genome equivalents. These records were also assigned to another study, of T cell repertoires in aging, cancer and after chemotherapy.

Sequenced: peripheral blood. V usage is TRBV6-5 and J usage is TRBJ1-2; TCRdb picks TRBD1, but there is no DNA to check that call. The clonotype was recovered from a human donor with an autoimmune cytopenia or autoimmune hepatitis (not recorded which). CDR3 residues: CASSELRDPRSHGYTF.